This T cell receptor beta chain comes out of a study of cytomegalovirus exposure and HLA in healthy donors. Only in-frame clones appear in the TCRdb table, and some are missing; sequencing was by immunoSEQ multiplex PCR. The data hold 38,000 or so clones, with 85% to 95% observed a single time. Trimming shortened V by 0 bases and J by 6 bases, and 12 bases separated the two germline ends. This CDR3 has 14 amino acids. CDR1 and CDR2 from the germline V gene are KGHSH and LQKENI. This clonotype originated in a man aged 18 to 30 in good health and CMV-seronegative. The chain has TRBV18 and TRBJ2-7; a weak D match, TRBD1 (6 bases). Sequenced sample: PBMCs. CDR3 amino acids: CASSPPTGHGEQYF. As DNA, the CDR3 is TGTGCCAGCTCACCACCGACGGGACATGGCGAGCAGTACTTC.